The clone carrying this T cell receptor (beta chain) was seen at least ten times. From whole blood left unfractionated, total RNA was extracted. These data originate in a study of human T cells and chemical hapten exposure. Across the study: Small discrepancies in pooled library volume mainly accounted for the varying TCR yields per sample.

Individual cDNA molecules in this library carried unique molecular identifiers. The authors' processing: TCRs per sample had a median of around 100,000 and ranged from roughly 23,224 to 700,000. Using its own MiXCR run on the reads, TCRdb lists one record per CDR3 protein. In this record, the V and J calls reflect TCRdb's handling and not the investigators' own analysis. The repertoire holds around 120,000 distinct CDR3 sequences, with more than 8.5% as singletons. The CDR3 is 20 amino acids. The ends lost 3 bases at V and 0 bases at J; junction bases unmatched: 16. The chain has TRBV12-3 or TRBV12-4 and TRBJ1-3; 8 bases are a match to TRBD1. The receptor's source is a human donor in good health. Some clones in this sample may be carry-over from other donors' samples. The specimen sequenced was whole blood. The CDR3 DNA reads as TGTGCCAGCAGTTTCCCCCTCTTTTTGGACAGGGCAAGCTCTGGAAACACCATATATTTT. Translation gives CASSFPLFLDRASSGNTIYF.